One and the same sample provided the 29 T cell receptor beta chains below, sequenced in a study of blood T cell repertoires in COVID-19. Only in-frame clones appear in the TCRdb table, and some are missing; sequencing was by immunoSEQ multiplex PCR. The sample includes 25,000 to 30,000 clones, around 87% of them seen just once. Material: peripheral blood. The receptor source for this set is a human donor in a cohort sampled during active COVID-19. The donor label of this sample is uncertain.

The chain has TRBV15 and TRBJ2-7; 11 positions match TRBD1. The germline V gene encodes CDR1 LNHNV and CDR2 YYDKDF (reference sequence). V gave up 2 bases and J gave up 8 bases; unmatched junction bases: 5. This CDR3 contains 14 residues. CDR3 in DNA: TGTGCCACCAGCAGATGGGACAGGGGGTCCCAGCAGTACTTC. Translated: CATSRWDRGSQQYF.

CDR3 residues: CASSVDFNYGYTF. The CDR3 DNA sequence: TGTGCCAGCAGCGTAGACTTTAACTATGGCTACACCTTC. V gene TRBV2 combines with J gene TRBJ1-2; D is undetermined. The V end lost 6 bases, the J end lost 1 base, and 9 bases lay between the germline ends. This CDR3 has 13 amino acids. Germline loops: CDR1 SNHLY, CDR2 FYNNEI.

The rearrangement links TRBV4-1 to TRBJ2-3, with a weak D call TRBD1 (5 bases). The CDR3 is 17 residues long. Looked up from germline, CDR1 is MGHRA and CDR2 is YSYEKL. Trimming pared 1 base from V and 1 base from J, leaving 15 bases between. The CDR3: CASSQAASSRGTDTQYF. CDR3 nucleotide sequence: TGCGCCAGCAGCCAAGCGGCCTCCTCCAGGGGCACAGATACGCAGTATTTT.

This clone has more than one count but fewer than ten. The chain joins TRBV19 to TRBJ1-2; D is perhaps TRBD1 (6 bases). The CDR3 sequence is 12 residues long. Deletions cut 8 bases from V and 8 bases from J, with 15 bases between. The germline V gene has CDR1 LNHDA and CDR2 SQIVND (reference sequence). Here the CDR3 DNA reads TGTGCCAGTTTCGAGGGGACACCGGGCTACACCTTC. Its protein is CASFEGTPGYTF.

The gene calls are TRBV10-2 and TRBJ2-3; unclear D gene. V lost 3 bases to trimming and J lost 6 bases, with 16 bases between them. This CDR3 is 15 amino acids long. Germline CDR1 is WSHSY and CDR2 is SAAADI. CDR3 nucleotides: TGCGCCAGCAGTGACCCCCCAAGGAAGAGGGATACGCAGTATTTT. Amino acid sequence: CASSDPPRKRDTQYF.

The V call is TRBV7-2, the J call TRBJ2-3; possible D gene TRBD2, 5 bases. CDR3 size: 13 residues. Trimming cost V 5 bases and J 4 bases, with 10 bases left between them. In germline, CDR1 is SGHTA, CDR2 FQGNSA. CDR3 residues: CASSEGWADTQYF. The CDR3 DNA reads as TGTGCCAGCAGCGAGGGATGGGCAGATACGCAGTATTTT. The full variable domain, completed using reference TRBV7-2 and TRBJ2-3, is GAGVSQSPSNKVTEKGKDVELRCDPISGHTALYWYRQSLGQGLEFLIYFQGNSAPDKSGLPSDRFSAERTGGSVSTLTIQRTQQEDSAVYLCASSEGWADTQYFGPGTRLTVL.

CDR3 sequence reads: CASSQGTGAGNTIYF. CDR3 bases: TGTGCCAGCAGCCAAGGGACAGGGGCTGGAAACACCATATATTTT. The rearrangement joins TRBV3-1 (or the pseudogene TRBV3-2) to TRBJ1-3; 9 bases match TRBD1. Germline V CDR1 and CDR2: LGHDT, YNNKEL (reference sequence). V shed 1 base and J 2 bases; nucleotides not matched to a gene: 0. CDR3 length equals 15 residues.

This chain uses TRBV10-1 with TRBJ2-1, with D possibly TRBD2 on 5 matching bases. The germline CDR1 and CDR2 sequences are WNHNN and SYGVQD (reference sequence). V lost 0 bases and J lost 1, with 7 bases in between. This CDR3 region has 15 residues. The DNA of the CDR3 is TGCGCCAGCAGTGAGTCGGGAGATTCCTACAATGAGCAGTTCTTC. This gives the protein CASSESGDSYNEQFF.

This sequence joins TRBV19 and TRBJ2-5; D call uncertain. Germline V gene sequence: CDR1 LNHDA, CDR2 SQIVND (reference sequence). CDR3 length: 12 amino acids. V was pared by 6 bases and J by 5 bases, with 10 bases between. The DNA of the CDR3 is TGTGCCAGTAGCCTTGTCGGGGAGACCCAGTACTTC. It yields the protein CASSLVGETQYF.

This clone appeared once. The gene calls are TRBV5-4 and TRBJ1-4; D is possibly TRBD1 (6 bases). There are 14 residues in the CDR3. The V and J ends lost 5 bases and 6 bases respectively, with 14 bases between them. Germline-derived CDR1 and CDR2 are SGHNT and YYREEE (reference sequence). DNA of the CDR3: TGTGCCAGCAGAAGACAGGATGTTGATGAAAAACTGTTTTTT. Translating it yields CASRRQDVDEKLFF.

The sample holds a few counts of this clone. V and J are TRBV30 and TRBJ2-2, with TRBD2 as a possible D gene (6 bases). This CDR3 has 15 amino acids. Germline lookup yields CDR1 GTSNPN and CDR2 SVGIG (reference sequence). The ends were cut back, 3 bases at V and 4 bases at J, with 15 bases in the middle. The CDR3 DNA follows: TGTGCCTGGAGAGCAAGCGGGCGGGGCACCGGGGAGCTGTTTTTT. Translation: CAWRASGRGTGELFF. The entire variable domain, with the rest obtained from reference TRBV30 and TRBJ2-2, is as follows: SQTIHQWPATLVQPVGSPLSLECTVEGTSNPNLYWYRQAAGRGLQLLFYSVGIGQISSEVPQNLSASRPQDRQFILSSKKLLLSDSGFYLCAWRASGRGTGELFFGEGSRLTVL.

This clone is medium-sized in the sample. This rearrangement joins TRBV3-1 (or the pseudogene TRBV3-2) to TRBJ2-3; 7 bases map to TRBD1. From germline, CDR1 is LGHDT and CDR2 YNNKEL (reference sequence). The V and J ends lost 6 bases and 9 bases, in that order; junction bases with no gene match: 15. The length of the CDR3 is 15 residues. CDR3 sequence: CASRRGQALGGTQYF. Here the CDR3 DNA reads TGTGCCAGCAGGCGCGGACAGGCGTTAGGGGGAACGCAGTATTTT.

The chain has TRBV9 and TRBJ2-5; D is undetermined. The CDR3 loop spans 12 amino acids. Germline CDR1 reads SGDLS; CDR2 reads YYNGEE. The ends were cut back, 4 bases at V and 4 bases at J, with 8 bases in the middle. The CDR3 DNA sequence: TGTGCCAGCAGCCTTTCCAGAGAGACCCAGTACTTC. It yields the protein CASSLSRETQYF. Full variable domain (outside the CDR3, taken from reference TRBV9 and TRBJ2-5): DSGVTQTPKHLITATGQRVTLRCSPRSGDLSVYWYQQSLDQGLQFLIQYYNGEERAKGNILERFSAQQFPDLHSELNLSSLELGDSALYFCASSLSRETQYFGPGTRLLVL.

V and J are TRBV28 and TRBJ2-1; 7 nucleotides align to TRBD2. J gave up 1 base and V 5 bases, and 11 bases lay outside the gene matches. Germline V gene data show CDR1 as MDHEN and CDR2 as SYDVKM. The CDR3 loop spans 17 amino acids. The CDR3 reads CASSLPRSSGSYNEQFF. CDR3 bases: TGTGCCAGCAGTCTCCCCCGATCTAGCGGTTCCTACAATGAGCAGTTCTTC.

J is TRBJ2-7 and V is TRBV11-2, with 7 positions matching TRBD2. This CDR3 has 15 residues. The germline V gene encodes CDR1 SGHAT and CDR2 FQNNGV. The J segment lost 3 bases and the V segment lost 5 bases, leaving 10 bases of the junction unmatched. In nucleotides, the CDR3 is TGTGCCAGCAGCATCCGGGAGGCTTCATTCTACGAGCAGTACTTC. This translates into CASSIREASFYEQYF.

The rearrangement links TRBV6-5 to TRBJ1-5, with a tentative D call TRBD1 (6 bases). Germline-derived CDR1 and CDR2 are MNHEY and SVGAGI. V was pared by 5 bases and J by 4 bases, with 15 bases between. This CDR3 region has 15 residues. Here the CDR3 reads CASSRKGGGNQPQHF. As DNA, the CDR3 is TGTGCCAGCAGTCGGAAGGGAGGGGGGAATCAGCCCCAGCATTTT.

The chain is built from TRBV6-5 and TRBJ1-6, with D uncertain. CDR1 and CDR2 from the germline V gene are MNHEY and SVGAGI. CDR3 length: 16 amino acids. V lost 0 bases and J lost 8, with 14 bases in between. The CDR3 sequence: CASSYSFSPGDSPLHF. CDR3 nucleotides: TGTGCCAGCAGTTACTCTTTCTCTCCGGGAGATTCACCCCTCCACTTT.

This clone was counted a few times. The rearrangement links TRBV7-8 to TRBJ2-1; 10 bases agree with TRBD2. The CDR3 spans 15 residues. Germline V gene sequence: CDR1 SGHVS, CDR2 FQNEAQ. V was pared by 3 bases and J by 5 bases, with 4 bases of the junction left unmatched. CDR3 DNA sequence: TGTGCCAGCAGCTTCCGGACTAGCGGTCACAATGAGCAGTTCTTC. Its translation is CASSFRTSGHNEQFF. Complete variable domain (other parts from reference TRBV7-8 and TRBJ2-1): GAGVSQSPRYKVAKRGQDVALRCDPISGHVSLFWYQQALGQGPEFLTYFQNEAQLDKSGLPSDRFFAERPEGSVSTLKIQRTQQEDSAVYLCASSFRTSGHNEQFFGPGTRLTVL.

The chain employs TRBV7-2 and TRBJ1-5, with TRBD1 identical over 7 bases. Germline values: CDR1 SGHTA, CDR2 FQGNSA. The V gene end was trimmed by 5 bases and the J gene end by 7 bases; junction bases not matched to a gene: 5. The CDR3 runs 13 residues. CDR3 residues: CASSEAGGQPQHF. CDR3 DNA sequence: TGTGCCAGCAGCGAGGCAGGGGGACAGCCCCAGCATTTT.

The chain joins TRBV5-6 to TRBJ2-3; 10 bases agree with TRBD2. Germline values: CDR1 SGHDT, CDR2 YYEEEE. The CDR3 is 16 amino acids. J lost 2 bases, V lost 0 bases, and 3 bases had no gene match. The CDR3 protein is CASSLEAGGYTDTQYF. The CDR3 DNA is TGTGCCAGCAGCTTGGAAGCGGGAGGGTACACAGATACGCAGTATTTT.

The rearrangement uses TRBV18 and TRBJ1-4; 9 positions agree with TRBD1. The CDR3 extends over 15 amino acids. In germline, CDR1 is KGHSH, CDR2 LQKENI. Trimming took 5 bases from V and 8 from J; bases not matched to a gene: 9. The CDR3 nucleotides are TGTGCCAGCTCATCGCGGACAGGGGTTGGGGAAAAACTGTTTTTT. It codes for CASSSRTGVGEKLFF. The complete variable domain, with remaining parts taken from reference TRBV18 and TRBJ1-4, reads NAGVMQNPRHLVRRRGQEARLRCSPMKGHSHVYWYRQLPEEGLKFMVYLQKENIIDESGMPKERFSAEFPKEGPSILRIQQVVRGDSAAYFCASSSRTGVGEKLFFGSGTQLSVL.

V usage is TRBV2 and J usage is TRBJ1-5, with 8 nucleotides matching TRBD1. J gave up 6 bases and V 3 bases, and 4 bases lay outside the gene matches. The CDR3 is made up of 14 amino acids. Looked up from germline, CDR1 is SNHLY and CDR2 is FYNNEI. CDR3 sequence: CASSDRTGRQPQHF. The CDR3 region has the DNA TGTGCCAGCAGTGACCGGACAGGGCGTCAGCCCCAGCATTTT.

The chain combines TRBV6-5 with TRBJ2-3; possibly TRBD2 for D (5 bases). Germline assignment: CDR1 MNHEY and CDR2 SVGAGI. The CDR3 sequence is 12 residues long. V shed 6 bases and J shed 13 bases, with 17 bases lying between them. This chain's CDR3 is CASRRGGHGEYF. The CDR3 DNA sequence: TGTGCCAGCAGACGCGGCGGCCACGGGGAGTATTTT.

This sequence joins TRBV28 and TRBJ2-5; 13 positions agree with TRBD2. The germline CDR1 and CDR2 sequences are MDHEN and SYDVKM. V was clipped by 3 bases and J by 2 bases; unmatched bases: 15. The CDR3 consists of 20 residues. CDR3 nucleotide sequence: TGTGCCAGCAGTTTCCCCGGGTTCGGGACTAGCGGGACCAAGCAAGAGACCCAGTACTTC. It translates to CASSFPGFGTSGTKQETQYF.

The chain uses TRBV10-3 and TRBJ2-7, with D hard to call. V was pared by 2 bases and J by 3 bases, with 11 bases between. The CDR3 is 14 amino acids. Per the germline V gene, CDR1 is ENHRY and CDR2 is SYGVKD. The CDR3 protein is CAISEGGQYYEQYF. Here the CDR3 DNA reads TGTGCCATCAGTGAGGGTGGGCAGTACTACGAGCAGTACTTC.

The DNA for the CDR3 is TGTGCCAGCAGTTTTGGCGGGCCCCTCCACTTT. This translates into CASSFGGPLHF. This rearrangement joins TRBV12-3 or TRBV12-4 to TRBJ1-6; D uncertain. The CDR3 has 11 residues. V lost 3 bases, J lost 13 bases, and 7 bases lay in between.

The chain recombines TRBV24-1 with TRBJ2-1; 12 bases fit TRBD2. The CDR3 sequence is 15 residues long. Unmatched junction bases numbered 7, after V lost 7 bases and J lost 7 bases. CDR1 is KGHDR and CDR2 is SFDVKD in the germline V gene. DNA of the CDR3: TGTGCCACCAGAGTTCCGGGACTAGCGGGTAATGAGCAGTTCTTC. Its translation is CATRVPGLAGNEQFF.

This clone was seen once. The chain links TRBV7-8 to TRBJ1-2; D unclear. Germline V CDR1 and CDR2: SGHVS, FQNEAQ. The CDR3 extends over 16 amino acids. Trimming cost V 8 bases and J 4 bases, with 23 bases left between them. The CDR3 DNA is TGTGCCAGCGGTCTCCGAGGGCGGACCCCCATCTATGGCTACACCTTC. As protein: CASGLRGRTPIYGYTF.

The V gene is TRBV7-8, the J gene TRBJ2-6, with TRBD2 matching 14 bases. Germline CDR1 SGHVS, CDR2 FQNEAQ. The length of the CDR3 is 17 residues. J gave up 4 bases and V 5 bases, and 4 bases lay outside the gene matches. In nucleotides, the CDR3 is TGTGCCAGCAGCCCGGGACTAGCGGGAGCCGGGGCCAACGTCCTGACTTTC. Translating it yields CASSPGLAGAGANVLTF.